This passage covers 24 T cell receptor beta chains from one sample sequenced in a study of metastatic and nonmetastatic thyroid tumors. All patients reached thyroid surgery having received no treatment beforehand. TCRdb re-clonotyped the PCR reads through MiXCR. Of around 59,000 clones listed, 15% to 20% are singletons. The sample taken for sequencing was blood. Receptors originate from a male donor with papillary thyroid cancer or a benign thyroid nodule (not recorded which). Some clones in this sample may be carry-over from other donors' samples.

This clone occurred many times. The chain joins TRBV18 to TRBJ2-7; no reliable D call. The germline V and J ends were trimmed by 2 bases and 0 bases, with 8 bases remaining between them. The germline gives CDR1 KGHSH, CDR2 LQKENI. This CDR3 contains 14 residues. CDR3 nucleotide sequence: TGTGCCAGCTCACCAACTTATAGCTCCTACGAGCAGTACTTC. Its translation is CASSPTYSSYEQYF.

Sample share makes this clone medium-sized. The chain combines TRBV6-2 or TRBV6-3 with TRBJ1-5; tentatively, D is TRBD1 (6 bases). Trimming took off 1 base at V and 1 base at J, with 8 bases between the two ends. The CDR3 extends over 15 amino acids. CDR1 MNHEY and CDR2 SVGEGT come from the germline V gene. This CDR3 reads CASSYWGASNQPQHF. In nucleotides, the CDR3 is TGTGCCAGCAGTTACTGGGGGGCGAGCAATCAGCCCCAGCATTTT.

In its sample, this clone was seen many times. The V and J genes are TRBV28 and TRBJ1-5; D perhaps matches TRBD1 (5 bases). CDR3 length equals 17 residues. With 7 bases removed from V and 0 bases from J, the gap between germline ends came to 19 bases. Looked up from germline, CDR1 is MDHEN and CDR2 is SYDVKM. The CDR3 DNA sequence: TGTGCCAGCACCAGGGACTGGACACCTCGTAGCAATCAGCCCCAGCATTTT. It codes for CASTRDWTPRSNQPQHF.

This clone was observed a few times. The V and J genes are TRBV6-2 or TRBV6-3 and TRBJ2-7; D unresolved. Germline values: CDR1 MNHEY, CDR2 SVGEGT. The ends were cut back, 7 bases at V and 3 bases at J, with 13 bases in the middle. This CDR3 has 13 residues. CDR3 sequence: CASNLEIFYEQYF. CDR3 nucleotide sequence: TGTGCCAGCAATCTGGAGATCTTCTACGAGCAGTACTTC.

This chain joins TRBV6-2 or TRBV6-3 and TRBJ2-2; D possibly matches TRBD1 or TRBD2 (6 bases each). The CDR3 runs to 13 residues. Looked up from germline, CDR1 is MNHEY and CDR2 is SVGEGT. The ends were cut back, 6 bases at V and 10 bases at J, with 15 bases in the middle. CDR3 bases: TGTGCCAGCAGGAGGGGGGAGCCCTTGGAGCTGTTTTTT. This gives the protein CASRRGEPLELFF.

This clone has at least ten counts. V and J are TRBV6-1 and TRBJ1-5, with D uncertain. The CDR3 totals 14 residues. V was trimmed by 5 bases and J by 4 bases, leaving 12 bases between them. Looked up from germline, CDR1 is MNHNS and CDR2 is SASEGT. The CDR3 region has the DNA TGTGCCAGCAGTTCCCAGGACGGTAATCAGCCCCAGCATTTT. Its protein product is CASSSQDGNQPQHF.

This clone was seen once. Given a much more abundant clone one base away, this may be a read error. The chain joins TRBV9 to TRBJ2-3; TRBD2 might be the D (6 bases). The CDR3 sequence is 15 residues long. Germline V gives CDR1 SGDLS, CDR2 YYNGEE. CDR3 region: CACSVAVWGTDTQYF. Written as DNA, the CDR3 is TGTGCCTGCAGCGTAGCGGTCTGGGGGACAGATACGCAGTATTTT.

Note on this clone: At one end, the junction sequence differs from germline, possibly due to a read error. The rearrangement joins TRBV20-1 to TRBJ2-1; TRBD2 agrees at 9 bases. Germline-derived CDR1 and CDR2 are DFQATT and SNEGSKA (reference sequence). The CDR3 consists of 14 residues. CDR3 region: CTARDHSGSREQFF. As DNA, the CDR3 is TGCACTGCTAGAGATCATAGCGGGAGTCGTGAGCAGTTCTTC.

About this clone: Just one base apart from a much larger clone, this may be a read error. CDR3 nucleotide sequence: TGTGCCAGCTCACGTTCCGGGACTAACACCGGGGAGCTGTTTTTT. This gives the protein CASSRSGTNTGELFF. V gene TRBV18 combines with J gene TRBJ2-2; weak D call: TRBD2 (6 bases). V was shortened by 4 bases and J by 2 bases, with 11 bases between the two germline ends. CDR3 length: 15 amino acids. Germline values: CDR1 KGHSH, CDR2 LQKENI.

As to this clone: A much larger clone lies one base from this, so it may be a read error. The sample has other DNA sequences that encode this CDR3 too. The genes are TRBV20-1 and TRBJ1-5; 7 bases agree with TRBD1. J lost 6 bases, V lost 8 bases, and 10 bases had no gene match. CDR1 and CDR2 (germline): DFQATT, SNEGSKA (reference sequence). This CDR3 contains 13 residues. CDR3 nucleotide sequence: TGCAGTACGCAGGGGAGACAGGGTCAGCCCCAGCATTTT. This sequence encodes CSTQGRQGQPQHF.

In this sample, this clone turned up many times. This sequence may be a read error, since a much larger clone differs from it by one base. The V and J genes are TRBV6-1 and TRBJ1-4; D is unresolved. CDR1 is MNHNS and CDR2 is SASEGT in the germline V gene. The CDR3 runs to 15 residues. Trimming took 6 bases from V and 4 from J, leaving 15 bases between them. The CDR3 here is CASSLEVRLNEKLFF. In DNA form, the CDR3 reads TGTGCCAGCAGCCTGGAGGTAAGACTTAATGAAAAACTGTTTTTT.

This chain connects TRBV20-1 to TRBJ1-1; D is undetermined. The CDR3 has 14 residues. Germline CDR1 reads DFQATT; CDR2 reads SNEGSKA (reference sequence). Trimming shortened V by 0 bases and J by 1 base, and 9 bases separated the two germline ends. CDR3 nucleotides: TGCAGTGCTAGAGATCGAGGCTGGAACACTGAAGCTTTCTTT. Translated, it gives CSARDRGWNTEAFF.

This clone has at least ten counts. This chain joins TRBV7-3 and TRBJ1-5; D not resolved. The CDR3 covers 13 residues. Trimming left V 2 bases short and J 3 bases short, with 5 bases between. Germline V gene sequence: CDR1 SGHTA, CDR2 FQGTGA. The CDR3 sequence: CASSLQHNQPQHF. As DNA, the CDR3 is TGTGCCAGCAGCTTACAACACAATCAGCCCCAGCATTTT.

In its sample, this clone was seen many times. The CDR3 DNA reads as TGCAGTGCTAGATGGACTAGCGGGATCGGTTGGGGTGAGCAGTTCTTC. The encoded protein is CSARWTSGIGWGEQFF. The chain has TRBV20-1 and TRBJ2-1; TRBD2 matches 12 bases. The CDR3 contains 16 residues. Germline CDR1 and CDR2: DFQATT and SNEGSKA (reference sequence). Trimming removed 2 bases from V and 9 bases from J; junction bases left unmatched: 11.

The table lists this clone with a few counts. A much larger clone is a single base away; this may be a read error. The CDR3 sequence is CSSPPGLGSYNEQFF. As DNA, the CDR3 is TGCAGTTCCCCTCCGGGACTAGGGTCCTACAATGAGCAGTTCTTC. The chain carries TRBV20-1 and TRBJ2-1; 8 bases map to TRBD2. Per the germline V gene, CDR1 is DFQATT and CDR2 is SNEGSKA (reference sequence). V trimming: 8 bases; J trimming: 1 base; junction bases outside the gene matches: 10. This CDR3 has 15 residues.

To note about this clone: A much larger clone differs from this one at a single base, so this may be a read error. The chain recombines TRBV18 with TRBJ2-7; 7 positions agree with TRBD1. The germline V gene encodes CDR1 KGHSH and CDR2 LQKENI. The CDR3 is 17 residues long. The ends lost 6 bases at V and 7 bases at J; junction bases unmatched: 21. The CDR3 DNA follows: TGTGCCAGCTCTCTCTTACCTACGGATAGGGGGCTGAGTGAGCAGTACGTC. This sequence encodes CASSLLPTDRGLSEQYV.

This clone was seen repeatedly, ten times or more. This rearrangement joins TRBV5-1 to TRBJ2-1, with D possibly being TRBD2 (6 bases). The germline gives CDR1 SGHRS, CDR2 YFSETQ. The V and J ends lost 0 bases and 7 bases respectively, with 14 bases between them. This CDR3 region has 15 residues. CDR3 sequence (DNA): TGCGCCAGCAGCTTGGGGGACTCCACTCCTAATGAGCAGTTCTTC. Translating it yields CASSLGDSTPNEQFF. The entire variable domain, with the rest obtained from reference TRBV5-1 and TRBJ2-1, is as follows: KAGVTQTPRYLIKTRGQQVTLSCSPISGHRSVSWYQQTPGQGLQFLFEYFSETQRNKGNFPGRFSGRQFSNSRSEMNVSTLELGDSALYLCASSLGDSTPNEQFFGPGTRLTVL.

Points on this clone: A clone one base away is much larger, so this may be a read error. The V gene is TRBV5-4, the J gene TRBJ1-2, with TRBD1 matching over 7 bases. The CDR3 has 16 residues. V dropped 1 base and J dropped 7; count of bases not matched to a gene: 13. Per germline, CDR1 SGHNT and CDR2 YYREEE (reference sequence). CDR3 DNA: TGTGCCAGCAGCTTGTCTGCGGACAGGACCGTAGGTGGCTACACCTTC. It encodes CASSLSADRTVGGYTF.

This clone was recorded many times. V usage is TRBV27 and J usage is TRBJ1-5; a weak D match, TRBD1 (5 bases). Germline-derived CDR1 and CDR2 are MNHEY and SMNVEV (reference sequence). V was pared by 6 bases and J by 0 bases, with 12 bases between. The CDR3 spans 15 residues. The DNA for the CDR3 is TGTGCCAGCAGGCCCTATCAGGGTAGCAATCAGCCCCAGCATTTT. It codes for CASRPYQGSNQPQHF.

This clone is medium-sized in the sample. The V call is TRBV6-1, the J call TRBJ2-7; D unresolved. Germline CDR1 reads MNHNS; CDR2 reads SASEGT. The V and J ends lost 3 bases and 4 bases respectively, with 7 bases between them. The CDR3 consists of 12 residues. The CDR3 loop reads CASSDYGYEQYV. The DNA of the CDR3 is TGTGCCAGCAGTGATTACGGTTACGAGCAGTACGTC.

The sample holds many counts of this clone. A much larger clone sits a single nucleotide away, making a read error possible. The V call is TRBV2, the J call TRBJ2-7; D unclear. This CDR3 region has 14 residues. CDR1 and CDR2 (germline): SNHLY, FYNNEI. CDR3 loop: CASSGDRVPYEQHF. CDR3 DNA sequence: TGTGCCAGCAGTGGTGATAGGGTCCCCTACGAGCAGCACTTC.

This clone was seen repeatedly, ten times or more. The chain carries TRBV18 and TRBJ1-1; D not resolved. The V and J ends lost 4 bases and 0 bases respectively, with 18 bases between them. Germline loops: CDR1 KGHSH, CDR2 LQKENI. The CDR3 covers 17 residues. CDR3 loop: CASSLLRTDVMNTEAFF. DNA of the CDR3: TGTGCCAGCTCACTCCTCAGGACCGACGTCATGAACACTGAAGCTTTCTTT.

This chain links TRBV5-1 with TRBJ2-1; D is tentatively TRBD1 or TRBD2 (5 bases each). The CDR3 sequence is 14 residues long. Germline-derived CDR1 and CDR2 are SGHRS and YFSETQ. V was pared by 3 bases and J by 3 bases, with 10 bases between. CDR3 DNA: TGCGCCAGCAGCTCGTGGGGGTTCTACAATGAGCAGTTCTTC. The encoded protein is CASSSWGFYNEQFF. Variable domain in full (rest from reference TRBV5-1 and TRBJ2-1): KAGVTQTPRYLIKTRGQQVTLSCSPISGHRSVSWYQQTPGQGLQFLFEYFSETQRNKGNFPGRFSGRQFSNSRSEMNVSTLELGDSALYLCASSSWGFYNEQFFGPGTRLTVL.

A note on this clone: A much larger clone lies a single base off, so this may be a read error. The V and J genes are TRBV20-1 and TRBJ2-5; D tentatively fits TRBD1 or TRBD2 (6 bases each). V lost 6 bases and J 1 base, leaving 24 bases between the germline ends. This CDR3 contains 17 residues. Per the germline V gene, CDR1 is DFQATT and CDR2 is SNEGSKA (reference sequence). DNA of the CDR3: TGCAGTGCGAGGGGGGCGGGACGGCTTTTATTCCAAGAGACCCAGTACTTC. Amino acids: CSARGAGRLLFQETQYF.